The present T cell receptor beta chain was sequenced within a study of blood T cell repertoires in COVID-19. Trimming cost V 4 bases and J 12 bases; bases outside gene matches: 7. In germline, CDR1 is LGHDT, CDR2 YNNKEL (reference sequence). The CDR3 has 13 amino acids. Method: immunoSEQ multiplex PCR; TCRdb's copy keeps in-frame clones and lacks some. The repertoire holds around 230,000 clones, with about 86% as singletons. Sequencing input: peripheral blood. The chain joins TRBV3-1 (or the pseudogene TRBV3-2) to TRBJ2-2, with TRBD2 matching 8 bases. The TCR originated in a woman at least 80 years old with acute or convalescent COVID-19. The CDR3 DNA is TGTGCCAGCAGCCCGGGGGGGGTGGGCAAGCTGTTTTTT. This encodes CASSPGGVGKLFF.